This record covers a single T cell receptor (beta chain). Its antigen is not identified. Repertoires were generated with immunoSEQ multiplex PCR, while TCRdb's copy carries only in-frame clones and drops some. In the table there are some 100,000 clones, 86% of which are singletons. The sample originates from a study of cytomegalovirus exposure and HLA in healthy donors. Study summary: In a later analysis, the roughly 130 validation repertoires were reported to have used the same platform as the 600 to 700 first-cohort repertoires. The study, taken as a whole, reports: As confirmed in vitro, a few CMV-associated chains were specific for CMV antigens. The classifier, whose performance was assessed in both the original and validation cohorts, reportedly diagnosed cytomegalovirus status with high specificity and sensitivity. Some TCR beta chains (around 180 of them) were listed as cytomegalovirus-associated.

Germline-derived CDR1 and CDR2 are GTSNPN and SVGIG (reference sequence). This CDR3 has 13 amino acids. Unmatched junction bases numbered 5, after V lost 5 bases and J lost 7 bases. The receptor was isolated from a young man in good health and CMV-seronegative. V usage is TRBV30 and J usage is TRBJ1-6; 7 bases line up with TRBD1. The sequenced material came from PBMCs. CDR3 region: CAWAGQTNSPLHF. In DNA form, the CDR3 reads TGTGCCTGGGCGGGACAGACAAATTCACCCCTCCACTTT.